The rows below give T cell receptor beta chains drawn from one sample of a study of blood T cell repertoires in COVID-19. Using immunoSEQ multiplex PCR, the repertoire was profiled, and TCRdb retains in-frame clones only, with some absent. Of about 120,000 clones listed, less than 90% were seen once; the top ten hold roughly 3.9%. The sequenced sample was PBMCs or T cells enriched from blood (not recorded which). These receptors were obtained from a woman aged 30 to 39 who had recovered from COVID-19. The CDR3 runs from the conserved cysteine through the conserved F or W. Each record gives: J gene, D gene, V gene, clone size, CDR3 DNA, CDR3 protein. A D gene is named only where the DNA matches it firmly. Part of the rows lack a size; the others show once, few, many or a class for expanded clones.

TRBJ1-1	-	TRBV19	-	TGTGCCAGTAGGGCACGGGAGAACACTGAAGCTTTCTTT	CASRARENTEAFF
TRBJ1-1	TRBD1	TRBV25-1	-	TGTGCCAGCAGAGAAACAGGGGTGAACACTGAAGCTTTCTTT	CASRETGVNTEAFF
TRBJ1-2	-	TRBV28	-	TGTGCCAGCATGGCATTCAGTTTGGAGTATGGCTACACCTTC	CASMAFSLEYGYTF
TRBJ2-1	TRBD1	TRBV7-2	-	TGTGCCAGCAGCTCTCCGGGACAGGGCGTCAATGAGCAGTTCTTC	CASSSPGQGVNEQFF
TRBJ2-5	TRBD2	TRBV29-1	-	TGCAGCCCCAGGGGGATGGCGGGAGGGGGTGGAGAGACCCAGTACTTC	CSPRGMAGGGGETQYF
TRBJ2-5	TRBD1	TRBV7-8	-	TGTGCCAGCAGCGAGGGGATCTACAGGGGGGAGACCCAGTACTTC	CASSEGIYRGETQYF
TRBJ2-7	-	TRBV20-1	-	TGCAGTGCTAGTTCAGACGAGCAGTACTTC	CSASSDEQYF
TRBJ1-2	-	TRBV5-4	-	TGTGCCAGCAGTCCGACGGGACACGAGAACTATGGCTACACCTTC	CASSPTGHENYGYTF
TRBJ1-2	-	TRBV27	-	TGTGCCAGCAGTACCACAGGGTTTAGAGGCTACACCTTC	CASSTTGFRGYTF
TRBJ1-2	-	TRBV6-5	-	TGTGCCAGCAGTTACGACAGAGCTAACTATGGCTACACCTTC	CASSYDRANYGYTF
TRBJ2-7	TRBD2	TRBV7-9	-	TGTGCCAGCAGCTTAGAGAGCGGGAGGGTCGAGCAGTACTTC	CASSLESGRVEQYF
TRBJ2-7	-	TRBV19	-	-	CASSSVASGTLYF
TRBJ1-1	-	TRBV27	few	TGTGCCAGCAGTTTATGGGGCGGAAAAATGAACACTGAAGCTTTCTTT	CASSLWGGKMNTEAFF
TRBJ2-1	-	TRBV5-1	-	TGCGCCAGCTACCGGGTGGGGAATAGCGATGAGCAGTTCTTC	CASYRVGNSDEQFF
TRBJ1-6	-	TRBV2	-	TGTGCCAGCGATCCTCGGGGGATCGGTTCACCCCTCCACTTT	CASDPRGIGSPLHF
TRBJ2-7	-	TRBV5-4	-	TGTGCCAGCAGTTACTTCTTCGTGGGGGGCTCCTACGAGCAGTACTTC	CASSYFFVGGSYEQYF
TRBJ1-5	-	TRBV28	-	TGTGCCAGCAGTTTATCAGCAGGGGAAGGCAATCAGCCCCAGCATTTT	CASSLSAGEGNQPQHF
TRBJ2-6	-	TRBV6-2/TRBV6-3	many	TGTGCCAGCAGCCCCCTCACCGGACAGTTTGGGGCCAACGTCCTGACTTTC	CASSPLTGQFGANVLTF
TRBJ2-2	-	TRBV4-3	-	TGCGCCAGCAGCCAAGCGCGAGAGAACGGGGAGCTGTTTTTT	CASSQARENGELFF
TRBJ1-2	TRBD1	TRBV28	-	TGTGCCAGCAGTCTTCTGACAGGGAACTATGGCTACACCTTC	CASSLLTGNYGYTF
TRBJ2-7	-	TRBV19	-	TGTGCCGGAACTAGCTTCCCTTGTCGGGAGCAGTACTTC	CAGTSFPCREQYF
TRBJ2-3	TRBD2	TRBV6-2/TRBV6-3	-	TGTGCCAGCAGTCCCCCGACTAGCTCCACAGATACGCAGTATTTT	CASSPPTSSTDTQYF
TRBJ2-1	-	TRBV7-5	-	TGTGTCAGAAGCCAAACTAGCGCGACCCCCTACAATGAGCAGTTCTTC	CVRSQTSATPYNEQFF
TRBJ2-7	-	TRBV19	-	TGTGCCAGTAGTATTCGCCAGGGGTACGAGCAGTACTTC	CASSIRQGYEQYF
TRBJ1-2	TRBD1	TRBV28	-	TGTGCCAGCAGTTTCCGACAGGGGGCGAGTTCCGACTATGGCTACACCTTC	CASSFRQGASSDYGYTF
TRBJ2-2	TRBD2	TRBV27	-	TGTGCCAGCAGTTTTAGCGGGAGGGCGAACACCGGGGAGCTGTTTTTT	CASSFSGRANTGELFF
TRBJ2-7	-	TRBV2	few	TGTGCCAGCAGTGAAGCGGGAGGCTACTCCTACGAGCAGTACTTC	CASSEAGGYSYEQYF
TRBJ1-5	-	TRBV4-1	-	TGCGCCAGCAGCCAACTGGGGGCAGGGGACGATCAGCCCCAGCATTTT	CASSQLGAGDDQPQHF
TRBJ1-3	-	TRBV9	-	TGTGCCAGCAGCGTAGACACGGGGGGTGGAAACACCATATATTTT	CASSVDTGGGNTIYF